This TCR beta chain comes out of a study of blood T cell repertoires in COVID-19. Background on the study: The United States, Italy and Spain supplied acute and convalescent COVID-19 samples. PBMCs, B-cell-depleted T cells, or T cells were the source of the cDNA or gDNA that made up the material.

Original handling: Cell counts per sample came from amplifying reference gene primers. Some clones are missing from TCRdb's copy, which holds only in-frame ones; the method was immunoSEQ multiplex PCR. Clone size and V and J calls were adopted from that table, with D and trimming inferred from the DNA. Here the sample spans about 200,000 clones, 84% being singletons. The CDR3 loop spans 14 amino acids. V was shortened by 6 bases and J by 2 bases, with 14 bases between the two germline ends. Germline values: CDR1 MDHEN, CDR2 SYDVKM. What was sequenced was peripheral blood. The gene calls are TRBV28 and TRBJ2-7; no reliable D call. The receptor comes from a human donor in a cohort sampled during active COVID-19. CDR3 in amino acids: CASSLPGSAYEQYF. The CDR3, as DNA: TGTGCCAGCAGCCTCCCTGGCTCCGCCTACGAGCAGTACTTC.